This is a list of T cell receptor beta chains from one sample in a study of T cells in Graves' hyperthyroidism and ophthalmopathy. TCRdb re-called the multiplex PCR reads with MiXCR, one entry per CDR3 protein. The sample holds some 500,000 distinct CDR3 sequences; approximately 15% are singletons and the top ten take over 15%. Sequencing input: blood. All receptors derive from a woman in her late teens or twenties with Graves' hyperthyroidism. Both conserved end residues are part of each CDR3. Fields, in order: D gene, J gene, V gene, clone size, CDR3 protein, CDR3 DNA. D genes are given only for firm matches. The listing skips clone size in some rows; elsewhere it reads once, few, many or a size class.

D gene: -; J gene: TRBJ1-5; V gene: TRBV28; clone size: -; CDR3 protein: CASAYNGVNQPQHF; CDR3 DNA: TGTGCCAGCGCTTACAACGGAGTAAATCAGCCCCAGCATTTT
D gene: -; J gene: TRBJ1-4; V gene: TRBV19; clone size: few; CDR3 protein: CASRPAGDPNEKLFF; CDR3 DNA: TGTGCCAGTAGACCAGCGGGGGATCCTAATGAAAAACTGTTTTTT
D gene: -; J gene: TRBJ1-6; V gene: TRBV13; clone size: many; CDR3 protein: CASSLQTSNSPLHF; CDR3 DNA: TGTGCCAGCAGCTTACAGACTTCTAATTCACCCCTCCACTTT
D gene: -; J gene: TRBJ1-1; V gene: TRBV3-1; clone size: many; CDR3 protein: CASSQGPSNTEAFF; CDR3 DNA: TGTGCCAGCAGCCAAGGCCCCTCGAACACTGAAGCTTTCTTT
D gene: -; J gene: TRBJ2-1; V gene: TRBV6-5; clone size: many; CDR3 protein: CASSYLPGPSGNEQFF; CDR3 DNA: TGTGCCAGCAGTTACCTCCCGGGACCTTCGGGGAATGAGCAGTTCTTC
D gene: TRBD2; J gene: TRBJ2-5; V gene: TRBV6-1; clone size: many; CDR3 protein: CASSPGTSGSLRQETQYF; CDR3 DNA: TGTGCCAGCAGTCCCGGGACTAGCGGGAGTCTGAGGCAAGAGACCCAGTACTTC
D gene: TRBD1; J gene: TRBJ2-5; V gene: TRBV24-1; clone size: many; CDR3 protein: CATSDRQGRGTQYF; CDR3 DNA: TGTGCCACCAGTGATCGACAGGGCCGGGGGACCCAGTACTTC
D gene: -; J gene: TRBJ1-2; V gene: TRBV14; clone size: -; CDR3 protein: CASAYGTSYGYTF; CDR3 DNA: TGTGCCAGCGCCTATGGGACATCCTATGGCTACACCTTC
D gene: TRBD1; J gene: TRBJ2-2; V gene: TRBV29-1; clone size: -; CDR3 protein: CSVFFPGQGAIGELFF; CDR3 DNA: TGCAGCGTTTTTTTTCCGGGACAGGGGGCCATAGGGGAGCTGTTTTTT
D gene: TRBD1; J gene: TRBJ1-1; V gene: TRBV7-9; clone size: many; CDR3 protein: CASSSDRFQPAFF; CDR3 DNA: TGTGCCAGCAGCTCGGACAGGTTTCAACCCGCTTTCTTT
D gene: TRBD1; J gene: TRBJ2-2; V gene: TRBV2; clone size: -; CDR3 protein: CASSDRTGPFGGELFF; CDR3 DNA: TGTGCCAGCAGTGACAGGACAGGGCCCTTTGGCGGGGAGCTGTTTTTT
D gene: TRBD1; J gene: TRBJ1-4; V gene: TRBV3-1; clone size: few; CDR3 protein: CASTGDGRGGFEKLFF; CDR3 DNA: TGTGCCAGCACCGGGGACGGCAGGGGGGGATTTGAAAAACTGTTTTTT
D gene: -; J gene: TRBJ1-4; V gene: TRBV19; clone size: many; CDR3 protein: CASSVPRLLGTTNEKLFF; CDR3 DNA: TGTGCCAGTAGTGTACCGAGATTACTAGGGACAACTAATGAAAAACTGTTTTTT
D gene: -; J gene: TRBJ1-5; V gene: TRBV20-1; clone size: -; CDR3 protein: CSARDPQQRNQPQHF; CDR3 DNA: TGCAGTGCTAGAGATCCTCAACAGCGTAATCAGCCCCAGCATTTT
D gene: -; J gene: TRBJ2-1; V gene: TRBV27; clone size: -; CDR3 protein: CASRRPGWGNKQFF; CDR3 DNA: TGTGCCAGCAGGAGACCAGGGTGGGGCAATAAGCAGTTCTTC
D gene: -; J gene: TRBJ2-7; V gene: TRBV30; clone size: many; CDR3 protein: CAWSHNGQGSLAKTYEQYF; CDR3 DNA: TGTGCCTGGAGTCACAACGGCCAGGGGTCCCTAGCCAAAACCTACGAGCAGTACTTC
D gene: TRBD1; J gene: TRBJ2-3; V gene: TRBV2; clone size: many; CDR3 protein: CASGGPGQGVGTQYF; CDR3 DNA: TGTGCCAGCGGGGGACCGGGACAGGGTGTCGGTACGCAGTATTTT
D gene: -; J gene: TRBJ2-5; V gene: TRBV7-9; clone size: many; CDR3 protein: CASSPDGARETQYF; CDR3 DNA: TGTGCCAGCAGCCCTGACGGGGCCCGGGAGACCCAGTACTTC
D gene: -; J gene: TRBJ1-1; V gene: TRBV7-9; clone size: few; CDR3 protein: CASSAPYNMNTEAFF; CDR3 DNA: TGTGCCAGCAGCGCTCCCTACAACATGAACACTGAAGCTTTCTTT
D gene: TRBD2; J gene: TRBJ2-2; V gene: TRBV20-1; clone size: many; CDR3 protein: CSARASGRETGELFF; CDR3 DNA: TGCAGTGCTAGGGCTAGCGGGAGGGAAACCGGGGAGCTGTTTTTT
D gene: -; J gene: TRBJ2-3; V gene: TRBV9; clone size: -; CDR3 protein: CASTQGGNKQDTQYF; CDR3 DNA: TGTGCCAGCACCCAGGGGGGGAATAAGCAAGATACGCAGTATTTT
D gene: -; J gene: TRBJ2-1; V gene: TRBV5-1; clone size: few; CDR3 protein: CASSLGPEASPYNEQFF; CDR3 DNA: TGCGCCAGCAGCTTGGGCCCTGAGGCGAGCCCCTACAATGAGCAGTTCTTC
D gene: -; J gene: TRBJ2-5; V gene: TRBV20-1; clone size: many; CDR3 protein: CSAKDYRYQETQYF; CDR3 DNA: TGCAGTGCTAAGGACTATCGGTACCAAGAGACCCAGTACTTC
D gene: -; J gene: TRBJ2-7; V gene: TRBV27; clone size: many; CDR3 protein: CASSFAGYHEQYF; CDR3 DNA: TGTGCCAGCAGTTTCGCAGGGTACCACGAGCAGTACTTC
D gene: -; J gene: TRBJ1-1; V gene: TRBV30; clone size: -; CDR3 protein: CAWNVRTEAFF; CDR3 DNA: TGTGCCTGGAATGTGAGAACTGAAGCTTTCTTT
D gene: -; J gene: TRBJ1-5; V gene: TRBV7-2; clone size: many; CDR3 protein: CASSLALAGSVQPQHF; CDR3 DNA: TGTGCCAGCAGCTTAGCGCTGGCAGGGAGTGTGCAGCCCCAGCATTTT
D gene: -; J gene: TRBJ1-2; V gene: TRBV12-5; clone size: -; CDR3 protein: CASGLSSSYRYGYTF; CDR3 DNA: TGTGCTAGTGGTTTGTCGAGCTCCTACCGGTATGGCTACACCTTC
D gene: TRBD1; J gene: TRBJ1-1; V gene: TRBV7-3; clone size: many; CDR3 protein: CASSYDRGSRAEAFF; CDR3 DNA: TGTGCCAGCAGCTATGACAGGGGCTCCAGGGCTGAAGCTTTCTTT
D gene: TRBD1; J gene: TRBJ1-2; V gene: TRBV6-2/TRBV6-3; clone size: -; CDR3 protein: CASRWDSLYGYTF; CDR3 DNA: TGTGCCAGCAGATGGGACAGCCTCTATGGCTACACCTTC
D gene: TRBD1; J gene: TRBJ1-2; V gene: TRBV7-6; clone size: few; CDR3 protein: CASSRTGEGYTF; CDR3 DNA: TGTGCCAGCAGTCGGACAGGAGAAGGCTACACCTTC
D gene: -; J gene: TRBJ2-7; V gene: TRBV3-1; clone size: many; CDR3 protein: CASSQGWSATAYEQYF; CDR3 DNA: TGTGCCAGCAGCCAAGGATGGAGCGCAACGGCCTACGAGCAGTACTTC
D gene: TRBD1; J gene: TRBJ2-7; V gene: TRBV9; clone size: once; CDR3 protein: CASSVDSGGAYEQYF; CDR3 DNA: TGTGCCAGCAGCGTAGATTCAGGGGGCGCCTACGAGCAGTACTTC
D gene: -; J gene: TRBJ2-2; V gene: TRBV25-1; clone size: few; CDR3 protein: CASSGDLNRVELFF; CDR3 DNA: TGTGCCAGCAGTGGGGACCTAAACAGGGTGGAGCTGTTTTTT
D gene: TRBD1; J gene: TRBJ1-5; V gene: TRBV7-3; clone size: many; CDR3 protein: CASSLPHRGKAQHF; CDR3 DNA: TGTGCCAGCAGCTTACCCCACAGGGGAAAGGCCCAGCATTTT
D gene: -; J gene: TRBJ2-7; V gene: TRBV7-3; clone size: many; CDR3 protein: CASSLAVGSYEQYF; CDR3 DNA: TGTGCCAGCAGCTTAGCGGTCGGCTCCTACGAGCAGTACTTC
D gene: TRBD2; J gene: TRBJ2-2; V gene: TRBV2; clone size: -; CDR3 protein: CASTRLAGGDDTGELFF; CDR3 DNA: TGTGCCAGCACCAGACTAGCGGGAGGGGACGACACCGGGGAGCTGTTTTTT
D gene: -; J gene: TRBJ2-5; V gene: TRBV19; clone size: many; CDR3 protein: CASSIMAGQETQYF; CDR3 DNA: TGTGCCAGTAGTATAATGGCGGGACAAGAGACCCAGTACTTC
D gene: -; J gene: TRBJ2-2; V gene: TRBV12-5; clone size: few; CDR3 protein: CASGLVRGFCIDTGELFF; CDR3 DNA: TGTGCTAGTGGTTTGGTGAGGGGATTTTGTATTGACACCGGGGAGCTGTTTTTT
D gene: TRBD1; J gene: TRBJ2-1; V gene: TRBV7-9; clone size: many; CDR3 protein: CASSFQQGARSEQFF; CDR3 DNA: TGTGCCAGCAGCTTTCAACAGGGGGCGAGGAGTGAGCAGTTCTTC
D gene: -; J gene: TRBJ1-6; V gene: TRBV10-3; clone size: many; CDR3 protein: CAILQSPNSPLHF; CDR3 DNA: TGTGCCATACTACAGTCTCCCAATTCACCCCTCCACTTT